The T cell receptor beta chain described here comes from a study of cytotoxic CD8 clonotypes in ibrutinib-treated CLL. As for the study in general: By median roughly 5.5 years, 12 had progressed and about 14 stayed remitted; responses had been 2 complete and 24 partial.

This clone was seen just once. Its target is unknown. Study-level results: Against age-matched healthy donors, baseline clonality ran higher and tracked circulating CD8+ T-cell counts.

Per the germline V gene, CDR1 is LNHDA and CDR2 is SQIVND (reference sequence). This CDR3 has 14 residues. The J segment lost 4 bases and the V segment lost 1 base, leaving 4 bases of the junction unmatched. The repertoire was sequenced with immunoSEQ multiplex PCR; TCRdb's copy has only in-frame clones and lacks some. The sample includes 120,000 to 150,000 clones, 60% to 85% of them seen just once. The receptor was isolated from a human donor with chronic lymphocytic leukemia. The specimen was PBMCs, collected after 12 months of ibrutinib treatment. V gene TRBV19 combines with J gene TRBJ2-7, with 7 bases matching TRBD2. This CDR3 reads CASSIGGSWYEQYF. CDR3 in DNA: TGTGCCAGTAGTATAGGCGGGAGCTGGTACGAGCAGTACTTC.